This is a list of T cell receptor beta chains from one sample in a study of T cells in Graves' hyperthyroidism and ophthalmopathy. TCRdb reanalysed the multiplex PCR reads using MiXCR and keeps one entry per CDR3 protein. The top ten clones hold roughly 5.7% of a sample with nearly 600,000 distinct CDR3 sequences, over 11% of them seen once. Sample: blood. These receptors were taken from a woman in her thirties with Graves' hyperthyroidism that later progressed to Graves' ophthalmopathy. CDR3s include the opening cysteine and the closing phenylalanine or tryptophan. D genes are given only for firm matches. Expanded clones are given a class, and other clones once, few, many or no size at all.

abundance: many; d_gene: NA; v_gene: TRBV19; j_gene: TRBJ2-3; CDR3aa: CASRNEAGGLTDTQYF; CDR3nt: TGTGCCAGTAGGAACGAGGCCGGGGGCCTCACAGATACGCAGTATTTT
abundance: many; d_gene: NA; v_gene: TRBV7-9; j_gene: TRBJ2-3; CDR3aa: CASSNEDMNTQYF; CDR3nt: TGTGCCAGCAGCAACGAAGATATGAATACGCAGTATTTT
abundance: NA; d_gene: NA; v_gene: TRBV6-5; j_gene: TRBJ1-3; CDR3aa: CASSFYRTGNTIYF; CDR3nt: TGTGCCAGCAGTTTCTACAGAACTGGAAACACCATATATTTT
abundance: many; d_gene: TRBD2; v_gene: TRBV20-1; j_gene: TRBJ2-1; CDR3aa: CSARGTSGKFGGEQFF; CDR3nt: TGCAGTGCTAGAGGGACTAGCGGGAAGTTTGGGGGTGAGCAGTTCTTC
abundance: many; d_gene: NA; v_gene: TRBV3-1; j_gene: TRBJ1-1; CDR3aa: CASQGVNTEAFF; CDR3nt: TGTGCCAGCCAAGGAGTGAACACTGAAGCTTTCTTT
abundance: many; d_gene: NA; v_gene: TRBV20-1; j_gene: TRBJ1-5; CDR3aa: CSGPYSNQPQHF; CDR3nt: TGCAGTGGCCCTTATAGCAATCAGCCCCAGCATTTT
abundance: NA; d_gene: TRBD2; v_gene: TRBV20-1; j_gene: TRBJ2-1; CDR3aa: CSARKGTSGYNEQFF; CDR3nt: TGCAGTGCTAGAAAAGGGACTAGCGGTTACAATGAGCAGTTCTTC
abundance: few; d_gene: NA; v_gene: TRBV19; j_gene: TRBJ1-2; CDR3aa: CASSLWGASHGYTF; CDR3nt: TGTGCCAGTAGTTTATGGGGGGCCTCACACGGCTACACCTTC
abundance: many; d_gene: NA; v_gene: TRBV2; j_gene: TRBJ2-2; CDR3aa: CASLYTSFTGELFF; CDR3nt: TGTGCCAGCCTCTACACTAGTTTCACCGGGGAGCTGTTTTTT
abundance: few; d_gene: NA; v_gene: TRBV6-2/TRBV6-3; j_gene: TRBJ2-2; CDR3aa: CASIDPTRAGELFF; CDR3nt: TGTGCCAGCATCGACCCAACTAGGGCCGGGGAGCTGTTTTTT
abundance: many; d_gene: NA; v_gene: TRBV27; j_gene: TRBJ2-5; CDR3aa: CASSLVEGAGETQYF; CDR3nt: TGTGCCAGCAGTTTAGTAGAGGGAGCCGGGGAGACCCAGTACTTC
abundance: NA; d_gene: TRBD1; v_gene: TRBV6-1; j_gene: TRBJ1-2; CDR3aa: CASSFLGQYYGYTF; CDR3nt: TGTGCCAGCAGTTTTTTGGGACAGTACTATGGCTACACCTTC
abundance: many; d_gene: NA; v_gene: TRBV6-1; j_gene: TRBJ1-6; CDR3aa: CASGGGRSYNSPLHF; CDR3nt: TGTGCCAGCGGGGGCGGAAGGAGCTATAATTCACCCCTCCACTTT
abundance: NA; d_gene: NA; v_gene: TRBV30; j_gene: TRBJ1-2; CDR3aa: CAWRWGADGYTF; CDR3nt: TGTGCCTGGAGATGGGGGGCGGATGGCTACACCTTC
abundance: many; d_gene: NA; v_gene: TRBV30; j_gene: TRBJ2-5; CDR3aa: CAWSVLETQYF; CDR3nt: TGTGCCTGGAGTGTACTCGAGACCCAGTACTTC
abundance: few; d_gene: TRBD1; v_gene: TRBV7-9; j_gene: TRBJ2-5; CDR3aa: CASARGQGAETQYF; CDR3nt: TGTGCCAGCGCCCGCGGACAGGGTGCAGAGACCCAGTACTTC
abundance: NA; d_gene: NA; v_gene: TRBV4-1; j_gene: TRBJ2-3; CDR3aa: CASSQFVRGVGTDTQYF; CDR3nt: TGCGCCAGCAGCCAATTCGTAAGGGGAGTGGGCACAGATACGCAGTATTTT
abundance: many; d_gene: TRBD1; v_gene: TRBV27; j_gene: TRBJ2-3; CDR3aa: CASSPDRGSFSDTQYF; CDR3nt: TGTGCCAGCAGCCCGGACAGGGGCTCCTTCTCAGATACGCAGTATTTT
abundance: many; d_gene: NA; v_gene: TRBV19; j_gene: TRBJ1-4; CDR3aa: CASRGGTALFF; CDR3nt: TGTGCCAGTAGAGGGGGAACGGCACTGTTTTTT
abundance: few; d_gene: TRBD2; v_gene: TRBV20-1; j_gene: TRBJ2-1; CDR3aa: CSVWKGLADNEQFF; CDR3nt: TGCAGTGTCTGGAAGGGGCTAGCGGACAATGAGCAGTTCTTC
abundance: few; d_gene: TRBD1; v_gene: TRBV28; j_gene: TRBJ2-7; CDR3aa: CASSFWQGAAYEQYF; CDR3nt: TGTGCCAGCAGTTTTTGGCAGGGGGCGGCCTACGAGCAGTACTTC
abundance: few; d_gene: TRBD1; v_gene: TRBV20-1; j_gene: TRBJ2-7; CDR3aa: CSANYRGPAYEQYF; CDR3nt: TGCAGTGCGAACTACAGGGGGCCGGCGTACGAGCAGTACTTC
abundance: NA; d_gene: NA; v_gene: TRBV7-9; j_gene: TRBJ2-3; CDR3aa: CASSLVRKPSTDTQYF; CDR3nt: TGTGCCAGCAGCTTAGTTCGGAAACCAAGCACAGATACGCAGTATTTT
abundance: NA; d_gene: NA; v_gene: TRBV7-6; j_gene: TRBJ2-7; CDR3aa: CASSARDNYEQYF; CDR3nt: TGTGCCAGCAGCGCCCGGGATAACTACGAGCAGTACTTC
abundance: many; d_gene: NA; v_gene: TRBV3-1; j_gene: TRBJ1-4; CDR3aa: CASSPPSGGEKLFF; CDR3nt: TGTGCCAGCAGCCCCCCCTCCGGGGGAGAAAAACTGTTTTTT
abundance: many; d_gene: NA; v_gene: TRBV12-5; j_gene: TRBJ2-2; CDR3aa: CASGPDLGGTGELFF; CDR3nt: TGTGCTAGTGGCCCCGATTTGGGGGGAACCGGGGAGCTGTTTTTT
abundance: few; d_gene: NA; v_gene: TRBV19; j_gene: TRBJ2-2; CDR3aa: CASSIWPGKGSGELFF; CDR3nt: TGTGCCAGTAGTATTTGGCCGGGCAAGGGCTCCGGGGAGCTGTTTTTT
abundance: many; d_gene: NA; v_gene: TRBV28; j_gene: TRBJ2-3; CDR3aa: CASSSQGGTKNPTDTQYF; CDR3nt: TGTGCCAGCAGTTCCCAAGGGGGGACTAAGAATCCGACAGATACGCAGTATTTT
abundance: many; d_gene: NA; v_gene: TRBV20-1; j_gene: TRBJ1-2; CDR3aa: CSARDRVNYGYTF; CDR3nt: TGCAGTGCTAGAGACAGGGTTAACTATGGCTACACCTTC
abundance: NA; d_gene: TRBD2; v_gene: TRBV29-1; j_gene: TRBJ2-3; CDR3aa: CSVRGTSGTDTQYF; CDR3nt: TGCAGCGTTCGGGGGACTAGCGGGACAGATACGCAGTATTTT
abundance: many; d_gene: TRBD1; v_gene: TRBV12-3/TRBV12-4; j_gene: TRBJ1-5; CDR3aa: CASSPGGAEDQPQHF; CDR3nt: TGTGCCAGCAGTCCAGGGGGCGCGGAAGATCAGCCCCAGCATTTT
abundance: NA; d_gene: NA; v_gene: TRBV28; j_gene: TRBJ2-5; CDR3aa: CASSSPFGARETQYF; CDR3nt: TGTGCCAGCAGTTCCCCTTTTGGAGCCAGGGAGACCCAGTACTTC
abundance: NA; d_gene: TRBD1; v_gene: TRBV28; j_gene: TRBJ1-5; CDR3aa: CASSLLQGVGQPQHF; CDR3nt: TGTGCCAGCAGTTTATTACAGGGGGTAGGTCAGCCCCAGCATTTT
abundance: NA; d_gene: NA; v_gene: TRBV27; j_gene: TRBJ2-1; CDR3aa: CASIRTERVKEYF; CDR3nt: TGTGCCAGCATTAGGACAGAACGGGTGAAAGAGTACTTC
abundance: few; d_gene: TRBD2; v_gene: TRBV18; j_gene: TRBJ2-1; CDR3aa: CASSSERETYNEQFF; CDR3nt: TGTGCCAGCTCATCCGAGCGGGAGACGTACAATGAGCAGTTCTTC
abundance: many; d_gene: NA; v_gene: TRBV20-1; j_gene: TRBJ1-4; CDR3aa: CSAIESMGRGWTNEKLFF; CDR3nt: TGCAGTGCTATAGAGTCAATGGGCAGGGGATGGACTAATGAAAAACTGTTTTTT
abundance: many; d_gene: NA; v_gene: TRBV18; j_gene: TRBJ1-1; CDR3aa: CASFMGGRTEAFF; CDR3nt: TGTGCCAGCTTCATGGGGGGGCGTACTGAAGCTTTCTTT
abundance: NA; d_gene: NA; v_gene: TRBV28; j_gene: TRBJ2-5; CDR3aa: CASSFLTLQETQYF; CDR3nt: TGTGCCAGCAGTTTTTTGACACTCCAAGAGACCCAGTACTTC
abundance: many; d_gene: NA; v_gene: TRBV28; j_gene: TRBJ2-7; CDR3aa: CASSWGSSSYEQYF; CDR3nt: TGTGCCAGCAGTTGGGGCTCGAGCTCCTACGAGCAGTACTTC
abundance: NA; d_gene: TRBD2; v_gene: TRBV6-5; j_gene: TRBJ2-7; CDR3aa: CASSYQRSGNSLVHEQYF; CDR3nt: TGTGCCAGCAGTTACCAGCGGAGCGGGAATAGCCTGGTCCACGAGCAGTACTTC
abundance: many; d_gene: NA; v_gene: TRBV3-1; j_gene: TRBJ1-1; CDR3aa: CASSRDRRSEAFF; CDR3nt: TGTGCCAGCAGCCGGGACCGCCGGAGTGAAGCTTTCTTT
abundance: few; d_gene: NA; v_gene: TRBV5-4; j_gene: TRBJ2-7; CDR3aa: CASSLAGDLGYEQYF; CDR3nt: TGTGCCAGCAGCCTCGCCGGGGACCTAGGGTACGAGCAGTACTTC
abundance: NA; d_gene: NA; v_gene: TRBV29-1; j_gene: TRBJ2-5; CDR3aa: CSVDRVEGGTEETQYF; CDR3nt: TGCAGCGTTGATCGGGTAGAAGGGGGTACGGAGGAGACCCAGTACTTC
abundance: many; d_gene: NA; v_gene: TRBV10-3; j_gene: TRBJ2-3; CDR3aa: CAITAGLDTDTQYF; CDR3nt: TGTGCCATCACCGCAGGGCTAGACACAGATACGCAGTATTTT
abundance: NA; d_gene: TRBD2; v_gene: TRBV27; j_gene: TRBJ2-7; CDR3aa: CASSFGTSGWTYEQYF; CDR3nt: TGTGCCAGCAGTTTCGGGACTAGCGGGTGGACCTACGAGCAGTACTTC
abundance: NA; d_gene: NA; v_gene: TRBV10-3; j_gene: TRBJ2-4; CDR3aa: CATMERSGDLAKNIQYF; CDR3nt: TGTGCCACAATGGAAAGGTCGGGGGATCTAGCCAAAAACATTCAGTACTTC
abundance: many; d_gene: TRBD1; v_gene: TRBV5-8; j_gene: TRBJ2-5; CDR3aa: CASSGGTAGQETQYF; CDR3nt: TGTGCCAGCAGCGGTGGGACAGCCGGCCAAGAGACCCAGTACTTC
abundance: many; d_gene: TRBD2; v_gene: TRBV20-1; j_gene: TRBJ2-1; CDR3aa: CSASGTSETEQFF; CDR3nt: TGCAGTGCTTCCGGGACTAGCGAGACTGAGCAGTTCTTC
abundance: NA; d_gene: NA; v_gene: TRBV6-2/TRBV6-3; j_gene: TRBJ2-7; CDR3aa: CASRFGTVSYEQYF; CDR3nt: TGTGCCAGCAGGTTCGGGACGGTCTCCTACGAGCAGTACTTC
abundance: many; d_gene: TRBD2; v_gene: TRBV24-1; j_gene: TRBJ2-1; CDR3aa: CATSDLGTSGSGVNNEQFF; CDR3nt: TGTGCCACCAGTGATTTAGGGACTAGCGGGAGTGGGGTGAACAATGAGCAGTTCTTC
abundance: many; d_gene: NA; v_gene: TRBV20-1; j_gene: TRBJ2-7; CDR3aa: CSARVAARLYEQYF; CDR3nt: TGCAGTGCTAGAGTGGCGGCTCGCCTGTACGAGCAGTACTTC
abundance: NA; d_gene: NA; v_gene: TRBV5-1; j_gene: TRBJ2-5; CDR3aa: CASSVGPGVGGETQYF; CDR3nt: TGCGCCAGCAGCGTGGGCCCGGGAGTGGGCGGAGAGACCCAGTACTTC
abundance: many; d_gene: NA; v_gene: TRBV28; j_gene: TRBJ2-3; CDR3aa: CASTRGASGTDTQYF; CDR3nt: TGTGCCAGCACCCGAGGCGCTAGCGGCACAGATACGCAGTATTTT
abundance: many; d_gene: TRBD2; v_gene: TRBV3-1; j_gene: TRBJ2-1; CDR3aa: CASSQGYAGDNNEQFF; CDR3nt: TGTGCCAGCAGCCAAGGATACGCGGGAGACAACAATGAGCAGTTCTTC
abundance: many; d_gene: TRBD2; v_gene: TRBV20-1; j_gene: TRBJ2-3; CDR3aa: CSARDGRAGDDTQYF; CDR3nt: TGCAGTGCTAGAGATGGCAGGGCGGGAGACGATACGCAGTATTTT
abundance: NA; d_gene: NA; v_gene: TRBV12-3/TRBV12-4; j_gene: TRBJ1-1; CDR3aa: CASNKWDSWGTEAFF; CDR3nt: TGTGCCAGCAATAAGTGGGACTCCTGGGGAACTGAAGCTTTCTTT
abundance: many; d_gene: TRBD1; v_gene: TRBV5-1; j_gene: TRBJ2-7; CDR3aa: CASSLETGVTYEQYF; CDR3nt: TGCGCCAGCAGCTTGGAGACAGGGGTTACCTACGAGCAGTACTTC